These 11 T cell receptor beta chains originate from one sample sequenced in a study of T cell responses to AZD1222 COVID-19 vaccine. Assay: immunoSEQ multiplex PCR; the TCRdb copy retains only in-frame clones and omits some. In the table there are around 80,000 clones, more than 70% of which are singletons. The sequencing here drew on peripheral blood, taken on day 0 of AZD1222 vaccination. The origin of the receptors is an adult in good health.

The V gene is TRBV18, the J gene TRBJ1-5; maybe TRBD1 (5 bases). The V end lost 5 bases, the J end lost 1 base, and 6 bases lay between the germline ends. The length of the CDR3 is 13 residues. CDR1 is KGHSH, CDR2 LQKENI, per germline. The CDR3 loop reads CASSRDSNQPQHF. In DNA, the CDR3 is TGTGCCAGCTCAAGGGACAGCAATCAGCCCCAGCATTTT.

As concerns this clone: The junction differs from germline at one of its ends, possibly a read error. The CDR3 nucleotides read TGCGCCCGCAGCCGCCGACAGGGGACAATGAACACTGAAGCTTTCTTT. Its protein is CARSRRQGTMNTEAFF. V gene TRBV4-1 combines with J gene TRBJ1-1; 8 positions match TRBD1. The CDR3 runs to 16 residues. Germline lookup yields CDR1 MGHRA and CDR2 YSYEKL.

The chain has TRBV27 and TRBJ2-1; no definite D call. V lost 6 bases to trimming and J lost 3 bases, with 12 bases between them. Per the germline V gene, CDR1 is MNHEY and CDR2 is SMNVEV (reference sequence). This CDR3 comprises 14 residues. The CDR3 region is CASSLASVYNEQFF. The CDR3 DNA reads as TGTGCCAGCAGCCTCGCGTCCGTCTACAATGAGCAGTTCTTC.

A single count supports this clone. The rearrangement uses TRBV7-3 and TRBJ2-3; D unclear. V lost 2 bases and J 4 bases, leaving 7 bases between the germline ends. The CDR3 consists of 13 residues. Germline CDR1 is SGHTA and CDR2 is FQGTGA. The CDR3 DNA sequence: TGTGCCAGCAGCTTAGGTTGGTCAGATACGCAGTATTTT. This codes for CASSLGWSDTQYF.

This clone was found once. V is TRBV28 and J is TRBJ2-1; the D gene is possibly TRBD1 (6 bases). Germline-derived CDR1 and CDR2 are MDHEN and SYDVKM. Between the trimmed V and J ends, which lost 5 bases and 0 bases, there was a span of 8 bases. The length of the CDR3 is 14 residues. The DNA of the CDR3 is TGTGCCAGCAGTGAAGGGGGCTCCTACAATGAGCAGTTCTTC. The encoded protein is CASSEGGSYNEQFF.

This rearrangement joins TRBV28 to TRBJ1-6, with D unclear. Germline V gene data show CDR1 as MDHEN and CDR2 as SYDVKM. The CDR3 runs to 12 residues. Trimming left V 1 base short and J 9 bases short, with 4 bases between. CDR3 DNA sequence: TGTGCCAGCAGTTTATACGTTTCACCCCTCCACTTT. This codes for CASSLYVSPLHF.

This clone has only one observation. The chain recombines TRBV2 with TRBJ2-1; D may be TRBD1 (6 bases). This CDR3 is built from 13 residues. Germline CDR1 SNHLY, CDR2 FYNNEI. Between the trimmed V and J ends, which lost 5 bases and 6 bases, there was a span of 11 bases. Here the CDR3 DNA reads TGTGCCAGCAGTCCGGGACATGGCAATGAGCAGTTCTTC. Protein sequence: CASSPGHGNEQFF.

The chain is built from TRBV7-2 and TRBJ1-2, with no clear D. CDR3 length: 13 residues. The V end lost 2 bases, the J end lost 4 bases, and 8 bases lay between the germline ends. Germline V CDR1 and CDR2: SGHTA, FQGNSA. The CDR3 sequence: CASSLYRSYGYTF. The CDR3 DNA sequence: TGTGCCAGCAGCTTATATCGTAGCTATGGCTACACCTTC.

The rearrangement uses TRBV5-1 and TRBJ1-6; D gene unclear. The germline V and J ends were trimmed by 0 bases and 0 bases, with 7 bases remaining between them. Germline loops: CDR1 SGHRS, CDR2 YFSETQ. This CDR3 comprises 16 residues. CDR3 nucleotide sequence: TGCGCCAGCAGCTTGGCCGGCAGCTCCTATAATTCACCCCTCCACTTT. It specifies CASSLAGSSYNSPLHF.

The chain links TRBV19 to TRBJ2-3; a weak D match, TRBD2 (5 bases). From germline, CDR1 is LNHDA and CDR2 SQIVND (reference sequence). The length of the CDR3 is 15 residues. V lost 3 bases to trimming and J lost 0 bases, with 10 bases between them. CDR3 region: CASSMRGPSTDTQYF. CDR3 bases: TGTGCCAGTAGTATGAGAGGGCCAAGCACAGATACGCAGTATTTT.

This clone occurred once. V is TRBV5-1 and J is TRBJ2-5, with 16 bases matching TRBD2. Germline CDR1 reads SGHRS; CDR2 reads YFSETQ. This CDR3 has 17 amino acids. The V gene end was trimmed by 4 bases and the J gene end by 9 bases; junction bases not matched to a gene: 12. CDR3 coding DNA: TGCGCCAGCAGCCGAGCCCCCGGGACTAGCGGGGGGGTGGCCCAGTACTTC. Translation: CASSRAPGTSGGVAQYF.